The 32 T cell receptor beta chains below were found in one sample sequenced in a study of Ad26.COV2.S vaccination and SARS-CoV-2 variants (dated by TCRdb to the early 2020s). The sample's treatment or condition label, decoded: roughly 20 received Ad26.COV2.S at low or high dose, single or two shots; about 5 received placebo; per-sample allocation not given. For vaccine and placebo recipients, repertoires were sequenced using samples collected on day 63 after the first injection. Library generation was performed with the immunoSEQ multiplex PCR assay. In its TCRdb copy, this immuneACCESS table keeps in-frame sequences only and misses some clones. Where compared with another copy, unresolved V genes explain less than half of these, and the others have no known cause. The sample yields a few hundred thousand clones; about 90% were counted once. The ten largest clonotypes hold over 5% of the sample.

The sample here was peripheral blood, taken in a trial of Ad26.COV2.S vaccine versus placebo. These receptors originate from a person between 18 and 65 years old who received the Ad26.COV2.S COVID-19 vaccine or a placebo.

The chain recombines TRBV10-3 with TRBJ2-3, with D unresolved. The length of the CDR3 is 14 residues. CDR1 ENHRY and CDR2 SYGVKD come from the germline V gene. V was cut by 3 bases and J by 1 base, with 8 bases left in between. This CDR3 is CAISDLDGTDTQYF. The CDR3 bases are TGTGCCATCAGTGACCTGGACGGCACAGATACGCAGTATTTT.

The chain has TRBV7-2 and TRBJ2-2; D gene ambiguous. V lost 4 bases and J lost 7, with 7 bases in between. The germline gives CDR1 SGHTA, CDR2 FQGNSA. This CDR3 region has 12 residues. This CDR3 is CASSSGYGELFF. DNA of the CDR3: TGTGCCAGCAGCTCCGGGTACGGGGAGCTGTTTTTT.

The CDR3 region is CASIPTPVTGLSGNTIYF. The CDR3 DNA reads as TGTGCCAGCATCCCTACTCCAGTGACAGGACTCTCTGGAAACACCATATATTTT. The chain carries TRBV7-9 and TRBJ1-3, with D perhaps TRBD1 (6 bases). V shed 7 bases and J shed 0 bases, with 22 bases lying between them. CDR3 length equals 18 residues. Germline-derived CDR1 and CDR2 are SEHNR and FQNEAQ (reference sequence).

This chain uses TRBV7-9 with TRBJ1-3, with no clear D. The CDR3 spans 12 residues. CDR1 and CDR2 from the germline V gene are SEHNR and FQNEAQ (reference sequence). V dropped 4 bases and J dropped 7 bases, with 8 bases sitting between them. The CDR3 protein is CASSSAGNTIYF. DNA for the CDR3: TGTGCCAGCAGCTCTGCCGGGAACACCATATATTTT.

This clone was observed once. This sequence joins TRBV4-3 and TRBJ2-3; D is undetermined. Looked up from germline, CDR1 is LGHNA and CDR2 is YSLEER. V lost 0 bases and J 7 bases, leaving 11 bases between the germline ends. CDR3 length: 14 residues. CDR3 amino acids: CASSQERLLYTQYF. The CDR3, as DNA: TGCGCCAGCAGCCAAGAGCGATTACTCTATACGCAGTATTTT.

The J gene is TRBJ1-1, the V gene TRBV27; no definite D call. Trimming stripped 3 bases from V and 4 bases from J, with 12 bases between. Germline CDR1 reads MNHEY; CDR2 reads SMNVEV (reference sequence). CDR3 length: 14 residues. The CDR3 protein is CASSFGWRTTEAFF. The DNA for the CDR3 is TGTGCCAGCAGTTTTGGGTGGCGGACCACTGAAGCTTTCTTT.

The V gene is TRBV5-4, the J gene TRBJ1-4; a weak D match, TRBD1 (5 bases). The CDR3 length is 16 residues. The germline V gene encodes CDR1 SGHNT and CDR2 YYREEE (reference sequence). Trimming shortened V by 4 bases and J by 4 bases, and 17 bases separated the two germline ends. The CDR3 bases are TGTGCCAGCAGCCCGGAAGTTGGGGCGTTTAATGAAAAACTGTTTTTT. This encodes CASSPEVGAFNEKLFF.

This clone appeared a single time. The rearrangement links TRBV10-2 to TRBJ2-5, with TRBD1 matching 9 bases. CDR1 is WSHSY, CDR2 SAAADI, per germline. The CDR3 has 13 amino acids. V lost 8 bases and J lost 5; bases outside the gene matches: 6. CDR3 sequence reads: CASRDRAQETQYF. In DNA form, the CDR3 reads TGCGCCAGCCGGGACAGGGCGCAGGAGACCCAGTACTTC.

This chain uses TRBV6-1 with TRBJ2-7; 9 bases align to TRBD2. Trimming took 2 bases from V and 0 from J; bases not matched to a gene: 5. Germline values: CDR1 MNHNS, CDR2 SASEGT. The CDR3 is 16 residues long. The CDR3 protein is CASSERLAGRSYEQYF. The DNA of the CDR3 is TGTGCCAGCAGTGAAAGGCTAGCGGGGCGCTCCTACGAGCAGTACTTC.

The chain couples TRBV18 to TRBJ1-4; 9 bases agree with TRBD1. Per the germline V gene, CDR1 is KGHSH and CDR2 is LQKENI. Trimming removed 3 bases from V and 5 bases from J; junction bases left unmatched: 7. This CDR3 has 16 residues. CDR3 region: CASSPSAGQGNEKLFF. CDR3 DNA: TGTGCCAGCTCACCGAGCGCGGGACAGGGAAATGAAAAACTGTTTTTT.

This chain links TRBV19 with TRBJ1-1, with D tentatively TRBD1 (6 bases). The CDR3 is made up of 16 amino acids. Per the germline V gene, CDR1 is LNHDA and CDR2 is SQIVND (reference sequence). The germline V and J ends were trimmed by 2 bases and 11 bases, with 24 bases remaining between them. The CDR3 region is CASSIRGGRGAEGAFF. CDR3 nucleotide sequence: TGTGCCAGTAGTATAAGAGGGGGGCGCGGTGCAGAAGGGGCTTTCTTT.

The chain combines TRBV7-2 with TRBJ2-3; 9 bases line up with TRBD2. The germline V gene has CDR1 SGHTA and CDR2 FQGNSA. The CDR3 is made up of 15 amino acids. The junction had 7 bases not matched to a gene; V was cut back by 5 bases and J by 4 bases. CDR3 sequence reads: CASSPNSGSADTQYF. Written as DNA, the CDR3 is TGTGCCAGCAGCCCGAATAGCGGGAGCGCAGATACGCAGTATTTT.

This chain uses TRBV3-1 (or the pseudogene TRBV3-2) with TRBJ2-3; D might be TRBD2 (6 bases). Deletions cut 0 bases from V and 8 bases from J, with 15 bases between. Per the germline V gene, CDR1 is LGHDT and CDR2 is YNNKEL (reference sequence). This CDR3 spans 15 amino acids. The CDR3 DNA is TGTGCCAGCAGCCAAGATTCAGGAAGAGCGGGTACGCAGTATTTT. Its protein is CASSQDSGRAGTQYF.

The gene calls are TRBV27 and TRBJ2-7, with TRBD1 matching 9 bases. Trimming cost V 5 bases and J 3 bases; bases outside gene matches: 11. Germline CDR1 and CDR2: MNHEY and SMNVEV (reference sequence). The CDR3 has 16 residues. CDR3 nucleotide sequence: TGTGCCAGCAGTCCGACGTCCGGGACAGGGTTCTACGAGCAGTACTTC. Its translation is CASSPTSGTGFYEQYF.

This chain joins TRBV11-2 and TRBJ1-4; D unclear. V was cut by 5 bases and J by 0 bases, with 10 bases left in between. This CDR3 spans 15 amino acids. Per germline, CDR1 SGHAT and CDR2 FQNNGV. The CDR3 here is CASSQYGATNEKLFF. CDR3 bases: TGTGCCAGCAGCCAATACGGGGCAACTAATGAAAAACTGTTTTTT.

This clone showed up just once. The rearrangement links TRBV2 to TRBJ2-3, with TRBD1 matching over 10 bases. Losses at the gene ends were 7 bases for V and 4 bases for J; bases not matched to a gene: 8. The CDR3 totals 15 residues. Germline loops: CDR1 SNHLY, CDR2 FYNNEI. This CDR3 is CASIFDRGPADTQYF. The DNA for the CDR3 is TGTGCCAGCATATTCGACAGGGGGCCCGCAGATACGCAGTATTTT.

This chain's CDR3 is CASSLVYGGPDTEAFF. In nucleotides, the CDR3 is TGTGCCAGCAGCTTAGTGTATGGGGGGCCGGACACTGAAGCTTTCTTT. J is TRBJ1-1 and V is TRBV7-9; TRBD1 might be the D (6 bases). In germline, CDR1 is SEHNR, CDR2 FQNEAQ (reference sequence). Trimming cost V 1 base and J 3 bases, with 15 bases left between them. The CDR3 is made up of 16 amino acids.

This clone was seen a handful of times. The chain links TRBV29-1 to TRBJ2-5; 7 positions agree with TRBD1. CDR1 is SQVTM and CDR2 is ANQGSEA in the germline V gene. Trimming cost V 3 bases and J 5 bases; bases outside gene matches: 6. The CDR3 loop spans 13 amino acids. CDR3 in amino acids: CSVDQGQDETQYF. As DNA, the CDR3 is TGCAGCGTTGATCAAGGACAGGACGAGACCCAGTACTTC.

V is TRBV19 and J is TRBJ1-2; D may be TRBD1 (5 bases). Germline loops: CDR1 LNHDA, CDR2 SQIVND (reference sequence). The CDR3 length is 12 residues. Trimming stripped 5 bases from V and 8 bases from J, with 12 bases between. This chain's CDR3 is CASSRLGGGYTF. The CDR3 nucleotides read TGTGCCAGTAGTCGCCTCGGGGGGGGCTACACCTTC.

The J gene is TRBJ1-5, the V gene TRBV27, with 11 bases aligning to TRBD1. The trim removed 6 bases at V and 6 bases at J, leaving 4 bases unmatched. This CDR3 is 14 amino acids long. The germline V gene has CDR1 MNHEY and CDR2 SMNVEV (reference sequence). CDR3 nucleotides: TGTGCCAGCAGGGGACAGGGGGAAGTTCAGCCCCAGCATTTT. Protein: CASRGQGEVQPQHF.

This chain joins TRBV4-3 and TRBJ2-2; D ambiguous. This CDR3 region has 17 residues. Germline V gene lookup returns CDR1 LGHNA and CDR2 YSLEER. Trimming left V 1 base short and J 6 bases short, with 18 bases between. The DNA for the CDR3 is TGCGCCAGCAGCCAAGCCGTTGCCTCCCCGGTGGCCGGGGAGCTGTTTTTT. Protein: CASSQAVASPVAGELFF.

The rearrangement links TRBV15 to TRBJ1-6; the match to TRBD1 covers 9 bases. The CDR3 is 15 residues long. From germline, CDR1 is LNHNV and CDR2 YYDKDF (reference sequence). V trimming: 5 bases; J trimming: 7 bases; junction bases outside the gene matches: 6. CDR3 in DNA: TGTGCCACCAGCGCCACGGGACAGGGAAATTCACCCCTCCACTTT. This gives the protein CATSATGQGNSPLHF.

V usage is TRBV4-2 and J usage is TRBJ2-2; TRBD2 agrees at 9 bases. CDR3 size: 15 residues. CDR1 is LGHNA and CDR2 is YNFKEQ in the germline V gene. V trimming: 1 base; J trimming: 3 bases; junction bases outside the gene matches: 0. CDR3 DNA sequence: TGTGCCAGCAGCCAAGGACTAGCGGACACCGGGGAGCTGTTTTTT. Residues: CASSQGLADTGELFF.

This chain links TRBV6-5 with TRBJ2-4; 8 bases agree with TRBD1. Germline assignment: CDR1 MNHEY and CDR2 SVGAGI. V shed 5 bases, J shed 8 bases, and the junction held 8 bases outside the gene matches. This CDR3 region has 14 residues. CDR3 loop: CASSNGQGRDIQYF. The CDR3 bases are TGTGCCAGCAGTAATGGACAGGGTAGGGACATTCAGTACTTC.

This CDR3 reads CASSYRPPAVGETQYF. DNA for the CDR3: TGTGCCAGCAGTTATCGGCCCCCGGCCGTCGGAGAGACCCAGTACTTC. The genes are TRBV6-2 or TRBV6-3 and TRBJ2-5; no definite D call. CDR3 size: 16 residues. V dropped 3 bases and J dropped 4 bases, with 18 bases sitting between them. Germline CDR1 and CDR2: MNHEY and SVGEGT.

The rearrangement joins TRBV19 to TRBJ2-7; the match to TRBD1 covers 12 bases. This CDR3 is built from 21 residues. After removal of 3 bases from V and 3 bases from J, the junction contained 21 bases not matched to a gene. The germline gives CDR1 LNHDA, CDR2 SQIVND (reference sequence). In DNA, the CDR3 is TGTGCCAGTAGTATCTTGCACGGGACAGGGGGCGCGGGAGAGAGAGTCTACGAGCAGTACTTC. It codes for CASSILHGTGGAGERVYEQYF.

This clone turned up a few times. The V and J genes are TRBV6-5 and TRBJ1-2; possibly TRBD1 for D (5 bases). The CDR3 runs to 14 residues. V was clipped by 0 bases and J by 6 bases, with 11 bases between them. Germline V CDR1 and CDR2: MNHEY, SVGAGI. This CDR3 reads CASSYSSRVDGYTF. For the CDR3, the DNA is TGTGCCAGCAGTTACTCGAGCAGGGTCGATGGCTACACCTTC.

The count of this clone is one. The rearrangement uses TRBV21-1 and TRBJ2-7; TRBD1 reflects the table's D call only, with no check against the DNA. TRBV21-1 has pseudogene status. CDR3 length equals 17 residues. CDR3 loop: CASSQACLDREIHEQYV. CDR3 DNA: TGTGCCAGCAGCCAGGCTTGTTTGGACAGGGAAATCCACGAGCAGTACGTC.

CDR3 in amino acids: CASSLDLRDELFF. The CDR3 nucleotides are TGTGCCAGCAGCTTAGATTTAAGGGACGAGCTGTTTTTT. The gene calls are TRBV11-2 and TRBJ2-2; D may match TRBD1 or TRBD2 (5 bases each). CDR1 is SGHAT, CDR2 FQNNGV, per germline. The CDR3 consists of 13 residues. V was pared by 0 bases and J by 11 bases, with 10 bases between.

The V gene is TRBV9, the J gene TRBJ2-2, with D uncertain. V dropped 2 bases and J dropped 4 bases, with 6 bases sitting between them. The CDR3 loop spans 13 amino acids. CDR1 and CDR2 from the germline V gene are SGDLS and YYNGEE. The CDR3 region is CASSVHVTGELFF. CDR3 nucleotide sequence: TGTGCCAGCAGCGTGCACGTCACCGGGGAGCTGTTTTTT. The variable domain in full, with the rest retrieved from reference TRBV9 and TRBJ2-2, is DSGVTQTPKHLITATGQRVTLRCSPRSGDLSVYWYQQSLDQGLQFLIQYYNGEERAKGNILERFSAQQFPDLHSELNLSSLELGDSALYFCASSVHVTGELFFGEGSRLTVL.

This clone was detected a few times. For the CDR3, the DNA is TGTGCCAGCAGCCGGACTAGCGGGACCTCCTACAATGAGCAGTTCTTC. Its protein product is CASSRTSGTSYNEQFF. The J gene is TRBJ2-1, the V gene TRBV11-3, with 12 nucleotides matching TRBD2. The CDR3 runs to 16 residues. V shed 5 bases and J 0 bases; nucleotides not matched to a gene: 2. Per germline, CDR1 SGHNT and CDR2 YENEEA.

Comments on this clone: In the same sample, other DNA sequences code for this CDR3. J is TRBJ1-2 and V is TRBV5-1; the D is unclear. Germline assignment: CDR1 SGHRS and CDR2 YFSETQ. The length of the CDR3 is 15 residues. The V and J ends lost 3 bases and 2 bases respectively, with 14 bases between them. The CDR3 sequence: CASSSGQGSNYGYTF. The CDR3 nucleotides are TGCGCCAGCAGCTCGGGTCAAGGCAGCAACTATGGCTACACCTTC.